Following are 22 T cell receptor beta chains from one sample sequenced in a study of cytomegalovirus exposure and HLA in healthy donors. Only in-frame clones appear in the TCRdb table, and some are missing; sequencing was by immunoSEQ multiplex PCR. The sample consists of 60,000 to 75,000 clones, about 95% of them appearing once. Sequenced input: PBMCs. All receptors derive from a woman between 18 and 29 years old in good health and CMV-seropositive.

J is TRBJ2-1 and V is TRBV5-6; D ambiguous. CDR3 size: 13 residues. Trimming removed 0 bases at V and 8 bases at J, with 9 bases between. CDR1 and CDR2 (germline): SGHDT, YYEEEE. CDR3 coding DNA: TGTGCCAGCAGCTTGGATCCAGGCCATGAGCAGTTCTTC. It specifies CASSLDPGHEQFF.

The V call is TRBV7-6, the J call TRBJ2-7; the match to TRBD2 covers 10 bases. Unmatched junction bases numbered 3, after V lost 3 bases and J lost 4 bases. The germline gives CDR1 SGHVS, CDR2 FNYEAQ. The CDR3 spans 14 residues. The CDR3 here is CASSLASGGYEQYF. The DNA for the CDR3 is TGTGCCAGCAGCTTGGCTAGCGGGGGTTACGAGCAGTACTTC.

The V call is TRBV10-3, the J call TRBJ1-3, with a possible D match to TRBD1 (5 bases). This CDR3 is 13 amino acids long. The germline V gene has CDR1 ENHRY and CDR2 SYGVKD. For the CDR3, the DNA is TGTGCTGCTACAGGAATAGAGGCAAACACCATATATTTT. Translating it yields CAATGIEANTIYF.

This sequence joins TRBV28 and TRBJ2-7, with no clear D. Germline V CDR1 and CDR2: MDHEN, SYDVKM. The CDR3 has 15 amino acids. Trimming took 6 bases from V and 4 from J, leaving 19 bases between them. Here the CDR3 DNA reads TGTGCCAGCAGCTCGACTTATTTTCCCTCGTACGAGCAGTACTTC. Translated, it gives CASSSTYFPSYEQYF. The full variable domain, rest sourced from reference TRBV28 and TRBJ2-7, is DVKVTQSSRYLVKRTGEKVFLECVQDMDHENMFWYRQDPGLGLRLIYFSYDVKMKEKGDIPEGYSVSREKKERFSLILESASTNQTSMYLCASSSTYFPSYEQYFGPGTRLTVT.

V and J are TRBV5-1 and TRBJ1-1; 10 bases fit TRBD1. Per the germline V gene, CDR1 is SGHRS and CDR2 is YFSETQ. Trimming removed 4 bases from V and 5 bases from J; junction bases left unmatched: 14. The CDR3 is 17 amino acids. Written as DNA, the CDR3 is TGCGCCAGCAGCAGCCCGCCTGGGGGACAGGGGTGGACTGAAGCTTTCTTT. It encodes CASSSPPGGQGWTEAFF.

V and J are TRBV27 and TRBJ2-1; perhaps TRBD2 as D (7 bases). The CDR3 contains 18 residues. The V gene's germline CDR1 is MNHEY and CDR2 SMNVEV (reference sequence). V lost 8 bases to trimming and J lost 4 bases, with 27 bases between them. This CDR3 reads CASGGGGEAGHDYNEQFF. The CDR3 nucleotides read TGTGCCAGCGGCGGGGGTGGCGAAGCGGGACACGATTACAATGAGCAGTTCTTC.

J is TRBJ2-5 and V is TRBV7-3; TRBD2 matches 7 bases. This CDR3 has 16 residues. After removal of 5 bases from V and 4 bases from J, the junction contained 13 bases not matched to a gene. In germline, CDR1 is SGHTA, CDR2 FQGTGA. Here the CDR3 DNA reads TGTGCCAGCAGCCTTCGCCCGGCGGGAGTAGGAGAGACCCAGTACTTC. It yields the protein CASSLRPAGVGETQYF.

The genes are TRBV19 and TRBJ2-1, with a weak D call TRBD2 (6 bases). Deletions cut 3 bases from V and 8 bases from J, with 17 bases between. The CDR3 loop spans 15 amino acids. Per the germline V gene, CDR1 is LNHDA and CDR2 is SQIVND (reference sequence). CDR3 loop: CASSILGGIFYEQFF. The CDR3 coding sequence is TGTGCCAGTAGTATCTTGGGCGGGATTTTCTATGAGCAGTTCTTC. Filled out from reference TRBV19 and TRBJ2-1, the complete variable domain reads DGGITQSPKYLFRKEGQNVTLSCEQNLNHDAMYWYRQDPGQGLRLIYYSQIVNDFQKGDIAEGYSVSREKKESFPLTVTSAQKNPTAFYLCASSILGGIFYEQFFGPGTRLTVL.

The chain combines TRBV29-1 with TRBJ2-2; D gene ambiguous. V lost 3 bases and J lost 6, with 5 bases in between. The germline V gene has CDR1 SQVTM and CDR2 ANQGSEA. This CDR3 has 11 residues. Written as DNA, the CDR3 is TGCAGCGTTGAGTTCGCCGGGGAGCTGTTTTTT. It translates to CSVEFAGELFF.

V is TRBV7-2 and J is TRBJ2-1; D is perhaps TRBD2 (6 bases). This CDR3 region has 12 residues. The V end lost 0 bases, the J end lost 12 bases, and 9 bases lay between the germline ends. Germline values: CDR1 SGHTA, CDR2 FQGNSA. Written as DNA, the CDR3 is TGTGCCAGCAGCTTAGCCCGACTAGGGCAGTTCTTC. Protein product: CASSLARLGQFF.

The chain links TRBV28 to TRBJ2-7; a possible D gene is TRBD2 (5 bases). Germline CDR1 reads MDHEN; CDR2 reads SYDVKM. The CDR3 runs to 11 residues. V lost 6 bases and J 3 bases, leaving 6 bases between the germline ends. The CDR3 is CASRDYYEQYF. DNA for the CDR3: TGTGCCAGCAGAGACTACTACGAGCAGTACTTC.

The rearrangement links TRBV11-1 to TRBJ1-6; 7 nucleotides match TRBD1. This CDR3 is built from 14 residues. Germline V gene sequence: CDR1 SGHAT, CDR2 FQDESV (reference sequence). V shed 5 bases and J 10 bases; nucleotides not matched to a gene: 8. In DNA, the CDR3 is TGTGCCAGCAGCCCGAACAGGGGTGAATCACCCCTCCACTTT. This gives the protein CASSPNRGESPLHF.

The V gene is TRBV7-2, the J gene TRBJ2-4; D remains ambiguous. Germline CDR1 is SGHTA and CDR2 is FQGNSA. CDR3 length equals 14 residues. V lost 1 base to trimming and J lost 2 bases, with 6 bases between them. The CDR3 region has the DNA TGTGCCAGCAGCTTAGGCGGCACCAAAAACATTCAGTACTTC. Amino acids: CASSLGGTKNIQYF.

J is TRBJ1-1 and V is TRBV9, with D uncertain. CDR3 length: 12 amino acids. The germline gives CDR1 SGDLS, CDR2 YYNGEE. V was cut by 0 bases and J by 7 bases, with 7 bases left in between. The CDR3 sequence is CASSVGSGEAFF. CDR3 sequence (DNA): TGTGCCAGCAGCGTAGGTTCGGGTGAAGCTTTCTTT.

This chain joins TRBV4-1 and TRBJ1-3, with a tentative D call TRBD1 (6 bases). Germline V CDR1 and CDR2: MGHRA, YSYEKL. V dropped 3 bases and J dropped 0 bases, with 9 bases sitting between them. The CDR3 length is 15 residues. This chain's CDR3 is CASSHLDSSGNTIYF. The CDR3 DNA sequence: TGCGCCAGCAGCCACCTGGACAGCTCTGGAAACACCATATATTTT.

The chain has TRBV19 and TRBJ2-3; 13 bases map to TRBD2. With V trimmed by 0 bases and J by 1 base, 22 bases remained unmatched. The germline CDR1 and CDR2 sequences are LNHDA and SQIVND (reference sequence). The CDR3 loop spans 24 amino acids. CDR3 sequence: CASSIDPPLAQLAGGRIGTDTQYF. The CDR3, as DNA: TGTGCCAGTAGTATAGATCCCCCACTAGCCCAACTAGCGGGGGGGCGGATTGGCACAGATACGCAGTATTTT.

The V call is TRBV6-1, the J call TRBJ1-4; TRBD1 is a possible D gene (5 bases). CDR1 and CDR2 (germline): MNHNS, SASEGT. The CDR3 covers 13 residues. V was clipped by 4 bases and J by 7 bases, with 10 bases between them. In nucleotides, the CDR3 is TGTGCCAGCAGTGCAGGGATGGCTGAAAAACTGTTTTTT. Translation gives CASSAGMAEKLFF.

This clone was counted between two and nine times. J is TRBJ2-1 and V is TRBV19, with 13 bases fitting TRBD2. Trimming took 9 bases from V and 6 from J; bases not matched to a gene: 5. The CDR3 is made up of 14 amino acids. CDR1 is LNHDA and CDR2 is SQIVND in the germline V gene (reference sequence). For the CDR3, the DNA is TGTGCCAGCAGACTAGCGGGAGGTCTCAATGAGCAGTTCTTC. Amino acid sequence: CASRLAGGLNEQFF.

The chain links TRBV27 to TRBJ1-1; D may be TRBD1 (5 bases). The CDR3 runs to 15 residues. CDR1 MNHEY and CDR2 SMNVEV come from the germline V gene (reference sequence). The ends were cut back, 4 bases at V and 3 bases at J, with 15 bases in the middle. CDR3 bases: TGTGCCAGCAGTTCCCGGCCTCGGGGGTACACTGAAGCTTTCTTT. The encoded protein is CASSSRPRGYTEAFF.

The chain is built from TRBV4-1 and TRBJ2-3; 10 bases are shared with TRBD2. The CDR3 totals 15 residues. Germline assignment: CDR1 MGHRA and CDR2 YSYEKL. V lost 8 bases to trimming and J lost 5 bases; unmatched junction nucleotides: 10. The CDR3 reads CASGPTSGIGDTQYF. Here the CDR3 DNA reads TGCGCCAGCGGACCAACTAGCGGGATTGGAGATACGCAGTATTTT.

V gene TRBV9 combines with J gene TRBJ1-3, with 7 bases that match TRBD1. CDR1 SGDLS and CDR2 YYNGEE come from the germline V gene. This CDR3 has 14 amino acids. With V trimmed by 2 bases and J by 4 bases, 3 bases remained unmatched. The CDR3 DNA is TGTGCCAGCAGCGTCGGGACAGCAGGAAACACCATATATTTT. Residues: CASSVGTAGNTIYF.

CDR3 loop: CASSSTVYEQYF. The CDR3, as DNA: TGTGCCAGCAGTTCGACAGTCTACGAGCAGTACTTC. The chain recombines TRBV6-6 with TRBJ2-7; the D gene is possibly TRBD1 (5 bases). Trimming stripped 4 bases from V and 3 bases from J, with 7 bases between. The CDR3 runs 12 residues. CDR1 and CDR2 (germline): MNHNY, SVGAGI (reference sequence).